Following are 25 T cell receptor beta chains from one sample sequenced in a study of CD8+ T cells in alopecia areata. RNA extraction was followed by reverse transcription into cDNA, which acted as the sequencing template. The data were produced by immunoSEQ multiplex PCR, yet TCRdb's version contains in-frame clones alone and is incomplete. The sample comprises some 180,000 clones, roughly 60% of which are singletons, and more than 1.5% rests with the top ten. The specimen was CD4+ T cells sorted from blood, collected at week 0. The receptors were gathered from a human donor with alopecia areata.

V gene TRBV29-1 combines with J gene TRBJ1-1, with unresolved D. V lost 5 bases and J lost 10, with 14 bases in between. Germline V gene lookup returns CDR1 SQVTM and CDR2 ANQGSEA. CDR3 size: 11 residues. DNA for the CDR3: TGCAGCGTTTGGGGTCCGGAGGGAGCTTTCTTT. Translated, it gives CSVWGPEGAFF. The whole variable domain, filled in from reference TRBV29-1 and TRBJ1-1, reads SAVISQKPSRDICQRGTSLTIQCQVDSQVTMMFWYRQQPGQSLTLIATANQGSEATYESGFVIDKFPISRPNLTFSTLTVSNMSPEDSSIYLCSVWGPEGAFFGQGTRLTVV.

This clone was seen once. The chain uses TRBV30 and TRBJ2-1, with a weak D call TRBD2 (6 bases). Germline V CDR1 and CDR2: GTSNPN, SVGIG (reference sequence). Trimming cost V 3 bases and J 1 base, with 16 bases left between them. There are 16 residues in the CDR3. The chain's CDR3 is CAWRPVGGASYNEQFF. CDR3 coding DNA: TGTGCCTGGAGGCCAGTCGGGGGTGCTTCCTACAATGAGCAGTTCTTC.

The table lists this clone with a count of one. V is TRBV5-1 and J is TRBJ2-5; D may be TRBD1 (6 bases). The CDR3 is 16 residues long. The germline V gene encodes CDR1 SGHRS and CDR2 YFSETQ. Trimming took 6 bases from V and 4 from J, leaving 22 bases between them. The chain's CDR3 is CASKESGSGVGETQYF. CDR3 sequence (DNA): TGCGCCAGCAAGGAAAGCGGATCAGGGGTTGGAGAGACCCAGTACTTC.

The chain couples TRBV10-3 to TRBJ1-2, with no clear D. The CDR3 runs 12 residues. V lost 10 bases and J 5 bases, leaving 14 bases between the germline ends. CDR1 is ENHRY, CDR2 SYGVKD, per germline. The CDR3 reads CATSTRPYGYTF. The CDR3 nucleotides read TGTGCCACCTCCACCCGGCCGTATGGCTACACCTTC.

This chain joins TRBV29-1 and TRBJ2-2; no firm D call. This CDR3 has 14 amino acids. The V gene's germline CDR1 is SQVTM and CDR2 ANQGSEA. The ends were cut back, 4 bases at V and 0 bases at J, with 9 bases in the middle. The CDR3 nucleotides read TGCAGCGTTGCAGCGCCATCGAACACCGGGGAGCTGTTTTTT. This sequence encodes CSVAAPSNTGELFF.

The CDR3 protein is CAWENVRAQYF. DNA of the CDR3: TGTGCCTGGGAGAATGTGCGGGCCCAGTACTTC. The chain joins TRBV30 to TRBJ2-5; TRBD2 is a possible D gene (5 bases). Germline V gene data show CDR1 as GTSNPN and CDR2 as SVGIG (reference sequence). The CDR3 extends over 11 amino acids. V was shortened by 5 bases and J by 9 bases, with 13 bases between the two germline ends.

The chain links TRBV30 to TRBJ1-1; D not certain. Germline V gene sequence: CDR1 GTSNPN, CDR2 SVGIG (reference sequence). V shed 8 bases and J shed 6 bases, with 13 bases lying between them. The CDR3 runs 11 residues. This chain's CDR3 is CAGVAGAEAFF. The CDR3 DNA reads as TGTGCCGGGGTGGCAGGCGCTGAAGCTTTCTTT.

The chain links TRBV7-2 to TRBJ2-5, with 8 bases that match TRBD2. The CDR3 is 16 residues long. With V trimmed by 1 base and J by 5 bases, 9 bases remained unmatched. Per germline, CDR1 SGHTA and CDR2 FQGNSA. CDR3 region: CASSLGAGGRWETQYF. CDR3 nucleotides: TGTGCCAGCAGCTTAGGTGCGGGGGGCCGATGGGAGACCCAGTACTTC.

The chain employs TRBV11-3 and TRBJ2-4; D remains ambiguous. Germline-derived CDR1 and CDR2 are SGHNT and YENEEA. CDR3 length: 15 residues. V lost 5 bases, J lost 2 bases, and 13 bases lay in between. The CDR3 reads CASSDPLASKNIQYF. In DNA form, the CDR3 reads TGTGCCAGCAGCGACCCCCTCGCCTCCAAAAACATTCAGTACTTC.

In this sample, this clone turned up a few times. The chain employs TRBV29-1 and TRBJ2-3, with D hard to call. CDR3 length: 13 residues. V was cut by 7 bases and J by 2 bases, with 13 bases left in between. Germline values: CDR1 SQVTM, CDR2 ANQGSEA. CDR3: CSAQTGVTDTQYF. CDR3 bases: TGCAGCGCCCAAACTGGGGTCACAGATACGCAGTATTTT.

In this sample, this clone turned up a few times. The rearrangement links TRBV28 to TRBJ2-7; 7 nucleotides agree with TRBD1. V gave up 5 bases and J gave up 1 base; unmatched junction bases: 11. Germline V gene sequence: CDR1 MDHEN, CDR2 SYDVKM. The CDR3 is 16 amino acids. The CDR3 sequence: CASSPRTGLPSYEQYF. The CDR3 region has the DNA TGTGCCAGCAGTCCACGGACAGGCCTACCGTCCTACGAGCAGTACTTC.

CDR3 in DNA: TGTGCCAGCAGAGAGGGGCGGGGGTCCTCCTACAATGAGCAGTTCTTC. This gives the protein CASREGRGSSYNEQFF. This chain connects TRBV5-6 to TRBJ2-1, with 7 bases lining up with TRBD2. The V gene's germline CDR1 is SGHDT and CDR2 YYEEEE. The CDR3 loop spans 16 amino acids. V shed 5 bases, J shed 0 bases, and the junction held 8 bases outside the gene matches.

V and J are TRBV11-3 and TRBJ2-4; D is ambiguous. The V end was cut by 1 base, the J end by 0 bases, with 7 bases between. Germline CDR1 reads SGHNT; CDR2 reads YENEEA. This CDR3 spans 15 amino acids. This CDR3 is CASSLGGVAKNIQYF. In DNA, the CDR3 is TGTGCCAGCAGCTTAGGCGGTGTAGCCAAAAACATTCAGTACTTC.

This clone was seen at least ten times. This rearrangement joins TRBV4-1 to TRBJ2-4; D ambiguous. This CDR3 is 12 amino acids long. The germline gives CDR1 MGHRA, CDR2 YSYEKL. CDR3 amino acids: CALREMRNIQYF. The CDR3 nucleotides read TGCGCGCTTAGGGAAATGAGAAACATTCAGTACTTC.

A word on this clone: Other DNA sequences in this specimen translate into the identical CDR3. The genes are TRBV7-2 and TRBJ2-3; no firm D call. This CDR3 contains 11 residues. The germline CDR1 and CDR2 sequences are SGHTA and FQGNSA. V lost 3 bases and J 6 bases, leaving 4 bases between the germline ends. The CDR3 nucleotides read TGTGCCAGCAGCTTTGGGGATACGCAGTATTTT. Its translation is CASSFGDTQYF. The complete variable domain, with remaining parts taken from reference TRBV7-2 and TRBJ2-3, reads GAGVSQSPSNKVTEKGKDVELRCDPISGHTALYWYRQSLGQGLEFLIYFQGNSAPDKSGLPSDRFSAERTGGSVSTLTIQRTQQEDSAVYLCASSFGDTQYFGPGTRLTVL.

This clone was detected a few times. CDR3 amino acids: CASSLAVTGGQGYTF. The CDR3 DNA reads as TGTGCCAGCAGCTTAGCGGTGACAGGGGGTCAGGGCTACACCTTC. V usage is TRBV7-2 and J usage is TRBJ1-2; 9 nucleotides agree with TRBD1. CDR1 is SGHTA, CDR2 FQGNSA, per germline. J gave up 8 bases and V 0 bases, and 7 bases lay outside the gene matches. There are 15 residues in the CDR3.

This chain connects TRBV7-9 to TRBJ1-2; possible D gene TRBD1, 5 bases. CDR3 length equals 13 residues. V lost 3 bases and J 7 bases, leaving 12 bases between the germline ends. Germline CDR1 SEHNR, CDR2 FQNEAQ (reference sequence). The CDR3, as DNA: TGTGCCAGCAGCTTGATAGGGGTCGCTGGCTACACCTTC. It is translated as CASSLIGVAGYTF.

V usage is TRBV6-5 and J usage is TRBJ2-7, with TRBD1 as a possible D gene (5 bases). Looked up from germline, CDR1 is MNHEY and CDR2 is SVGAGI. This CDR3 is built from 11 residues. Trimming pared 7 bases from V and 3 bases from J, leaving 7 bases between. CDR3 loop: CASKQVYEQYF. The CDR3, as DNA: TGTGCCAGCAAACAGGTCTACGAGCAGTACTTC.

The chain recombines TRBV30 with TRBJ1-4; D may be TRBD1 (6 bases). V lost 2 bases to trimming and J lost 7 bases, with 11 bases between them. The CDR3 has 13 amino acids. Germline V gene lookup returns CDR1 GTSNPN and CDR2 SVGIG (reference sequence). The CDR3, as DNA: TGTGCCTGGAGTACAGGGTCGGGTGAAAAACTGTTTTTT. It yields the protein CAWSTGSGEKLFF.

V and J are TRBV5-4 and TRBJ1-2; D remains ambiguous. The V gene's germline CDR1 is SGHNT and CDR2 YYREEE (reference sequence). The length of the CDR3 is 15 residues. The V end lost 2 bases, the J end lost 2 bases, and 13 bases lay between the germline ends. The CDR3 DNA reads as TGTGCCAGCAGCTTATACAGCACCGGGAACTATGGCTACACCTTC. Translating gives CASSLYSTGNYGYTF.

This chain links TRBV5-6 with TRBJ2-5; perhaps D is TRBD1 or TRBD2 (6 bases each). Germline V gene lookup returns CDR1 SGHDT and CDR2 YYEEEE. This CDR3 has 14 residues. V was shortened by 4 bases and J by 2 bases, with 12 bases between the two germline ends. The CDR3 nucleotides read TGTGCCAGCAGCGGTTCGGGGGCACAAGAGACCCAGTACTTC. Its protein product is CASSGSGAQETQYF.

The CDR3 DNA sequence: TGCAGCGTTGATGGCTTCTATGGCTACACCTTC. Its translation: CSVDGFYGYTF. This chain joins TRBV29-1 and TRBJ1-2, with D uncertain. The ends were cut back, 3 bases at V and 4 bases at J, with 6 bases in the middle. The germline CDR1 and CDR2 sequences are SQVTM and ANQGSEA. The CDR3 runs 11 residues. Full variable domain (missing parts from reference TRBV29-1 and TRBJ1-2): SAVISQKPSRDICQRGTSLTIQCQVDSQVTMMFWYRQQPGQSLTLIATANQGSEATYESGFVIDKFPISRPNLTFSTLTVSNMSPEDSSIYLCSVDGFYGYTFGSGTRLTVV.

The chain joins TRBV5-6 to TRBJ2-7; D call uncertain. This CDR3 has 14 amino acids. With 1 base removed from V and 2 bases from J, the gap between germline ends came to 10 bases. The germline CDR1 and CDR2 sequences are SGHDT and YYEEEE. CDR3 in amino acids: CASSLIRGPYEQYF. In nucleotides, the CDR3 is TGTGCCAGCAGCTTGATCCGAGGCCCCTACGAGCAGTACTTC. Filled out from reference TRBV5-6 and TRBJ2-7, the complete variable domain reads DAGVTQSPTHLIKTRGQQVTLRCSPKSGHDTVSWYQQALGQGPQFIFQYYEEEERQRGNFPDRFSGHQFPNYSSELNVNALLLGDSALYLCASSLIRGPYEQYFGPGTRLTVT.

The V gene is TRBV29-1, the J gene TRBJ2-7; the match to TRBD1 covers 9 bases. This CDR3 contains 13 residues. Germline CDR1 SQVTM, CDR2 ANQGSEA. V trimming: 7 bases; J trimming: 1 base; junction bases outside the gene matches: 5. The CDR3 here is CSAKGQGSYEQYF. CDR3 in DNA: TGCAGCGCCAAGGGACAGGGTTCCTACGAGCAGTACTTC.

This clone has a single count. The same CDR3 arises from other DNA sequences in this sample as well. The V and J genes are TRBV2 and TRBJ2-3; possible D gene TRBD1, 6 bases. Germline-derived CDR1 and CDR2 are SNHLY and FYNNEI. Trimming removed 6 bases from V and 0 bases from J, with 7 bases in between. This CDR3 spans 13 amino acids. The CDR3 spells CASSGQSTDTQYF. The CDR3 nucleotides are TGTGCCAGCAGCGGACAGAGCACAGATACGCAGTATTTT.